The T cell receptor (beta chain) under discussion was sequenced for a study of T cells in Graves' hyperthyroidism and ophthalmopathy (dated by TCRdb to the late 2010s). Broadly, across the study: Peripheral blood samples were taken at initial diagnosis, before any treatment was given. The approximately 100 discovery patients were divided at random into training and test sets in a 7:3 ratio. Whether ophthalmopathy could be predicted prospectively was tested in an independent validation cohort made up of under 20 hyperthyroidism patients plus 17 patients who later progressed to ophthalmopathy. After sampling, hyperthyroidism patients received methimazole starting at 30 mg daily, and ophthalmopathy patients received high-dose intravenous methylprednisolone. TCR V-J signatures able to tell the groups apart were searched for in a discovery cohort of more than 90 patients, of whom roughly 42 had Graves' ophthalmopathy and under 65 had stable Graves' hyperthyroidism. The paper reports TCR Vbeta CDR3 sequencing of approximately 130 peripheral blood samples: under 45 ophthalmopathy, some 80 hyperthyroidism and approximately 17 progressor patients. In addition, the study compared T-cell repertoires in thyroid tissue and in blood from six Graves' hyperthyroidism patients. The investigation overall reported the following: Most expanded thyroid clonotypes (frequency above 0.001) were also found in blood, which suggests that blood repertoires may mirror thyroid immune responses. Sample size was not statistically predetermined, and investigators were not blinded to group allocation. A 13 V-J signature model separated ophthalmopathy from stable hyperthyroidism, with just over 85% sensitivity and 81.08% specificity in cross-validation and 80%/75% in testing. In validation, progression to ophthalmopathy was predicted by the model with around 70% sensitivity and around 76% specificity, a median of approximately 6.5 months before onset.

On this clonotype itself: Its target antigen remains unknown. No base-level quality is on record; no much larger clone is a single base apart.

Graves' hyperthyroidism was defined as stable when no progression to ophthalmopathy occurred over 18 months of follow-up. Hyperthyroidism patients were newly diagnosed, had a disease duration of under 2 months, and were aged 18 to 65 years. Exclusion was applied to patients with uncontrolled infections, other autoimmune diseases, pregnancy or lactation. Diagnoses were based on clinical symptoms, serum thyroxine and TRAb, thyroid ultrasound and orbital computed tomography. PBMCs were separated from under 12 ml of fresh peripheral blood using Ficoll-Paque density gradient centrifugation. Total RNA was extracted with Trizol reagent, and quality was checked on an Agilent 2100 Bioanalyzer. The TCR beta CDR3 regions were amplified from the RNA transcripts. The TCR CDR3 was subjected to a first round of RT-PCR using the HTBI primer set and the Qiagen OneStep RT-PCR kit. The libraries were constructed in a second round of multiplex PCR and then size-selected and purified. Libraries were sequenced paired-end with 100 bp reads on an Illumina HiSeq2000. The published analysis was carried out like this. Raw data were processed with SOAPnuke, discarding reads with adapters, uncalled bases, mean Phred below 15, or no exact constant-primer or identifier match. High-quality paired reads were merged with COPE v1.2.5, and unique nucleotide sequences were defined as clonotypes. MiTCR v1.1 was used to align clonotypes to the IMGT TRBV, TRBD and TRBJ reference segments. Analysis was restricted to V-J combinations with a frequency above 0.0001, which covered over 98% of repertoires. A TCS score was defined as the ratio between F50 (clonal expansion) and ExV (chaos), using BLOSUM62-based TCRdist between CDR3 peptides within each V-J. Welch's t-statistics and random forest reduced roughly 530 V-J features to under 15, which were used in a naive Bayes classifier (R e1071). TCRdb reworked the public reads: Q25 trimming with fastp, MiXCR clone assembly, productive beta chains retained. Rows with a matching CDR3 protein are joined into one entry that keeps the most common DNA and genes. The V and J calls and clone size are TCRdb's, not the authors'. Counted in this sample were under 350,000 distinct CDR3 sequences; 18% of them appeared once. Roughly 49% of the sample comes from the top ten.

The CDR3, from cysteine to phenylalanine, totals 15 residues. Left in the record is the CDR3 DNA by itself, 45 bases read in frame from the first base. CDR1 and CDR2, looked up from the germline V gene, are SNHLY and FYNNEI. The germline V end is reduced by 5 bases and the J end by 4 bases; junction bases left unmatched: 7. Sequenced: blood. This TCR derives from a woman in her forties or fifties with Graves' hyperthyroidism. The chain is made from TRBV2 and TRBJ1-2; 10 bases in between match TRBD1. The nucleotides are TGTGCCAGCAGTCCTAGACAGGGGGCAATCTATGGCTACACCTTC. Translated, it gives CASSPRQGAIYGYTF.